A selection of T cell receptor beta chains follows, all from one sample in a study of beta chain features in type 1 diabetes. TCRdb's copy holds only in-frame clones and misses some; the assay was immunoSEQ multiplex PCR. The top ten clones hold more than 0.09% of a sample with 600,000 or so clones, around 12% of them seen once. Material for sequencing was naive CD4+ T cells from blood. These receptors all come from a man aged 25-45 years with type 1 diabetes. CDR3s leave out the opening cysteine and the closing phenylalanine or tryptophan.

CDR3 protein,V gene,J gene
ASRYAETQY,TRBV7-9,TRBJ2-5
SVRGRTGGSYEQY,TRBV29-1,TRBJ2-7
ASSPPGTENNEQF,TRBV6-6,TRBJ2-1
ASSLTNRVETQY,TRBV7-8,TRBJ2-5
ASSQETGWNIQY,TRBV4-3,TRBJ2-4
ASSQDQGRADTQY,TRBV4-3,TRBJ2-3
ASSSPRADTQY,TRBV7-9,TRBJ2-3
ASSYSGQWETQY,TRBV6-5,TRBJ2-5
ASSPGVRGETQY,TRBV5-1,TRBJ2-5
ASSQPPGQVVAGELF,TRBV4-2,TRBJ2-2